This T cell receptor (beta chain) was found in a study of cytomegalovirus exposure and HLA in healthy donors. Overall study context: The 120 validation repertoires were produced on the same platform as the 500 to 800 repertoires of the first cohort. This was reported in a later analysis. Notes on the study in general: Cytomegalovirus-associated status was assigned to approximately 160 TCR beta chains. Three chains linked to CMV were shown in vitro to be specific for CMV antigens.

TCRdb keeps only in-frame clones here, not all; method: immunoSEQ multiplex PCR. The top ten hold around 0.8% of the sample, which has fewer than 400,000 clones, roughly 89% seen once. The CDR3 extends over 13 amino acids. CDR1 is MNHEY, CDR2 SMNVEV, per germline (reference sequence). V was clipped by 5 bases and J by 4 bases; unmatched bases: 1. About this clone itself: No antigen is known for it.

The origin of this receptor is a woman between 18 and 29 years old in good health and CMV-seronegative. The genes are TRBV27 and TRBJ1-4; 7 bases map to TRBD1. Material: PBMCs. The CDR3 bases are TGTGCCAGCAGTGGACAGGTTAATGAAAAACTGTTTTTT. It translates to CASSGQVNEKLFF.